This record looks at one T cell receptor (beta chain) sequence and its context. Its antigen is still unknown. CDR1 SGHRS and CDR2 YFSETQ come from the germline V gene. The length of the CDR3 is 11 residues. The V gene lost 0 bases and the J gene lost 8 bases, with 5 bases spanning the gap. Generated by immunoSEQ multiplex PCR, the TCRdb table keeps only in-frame clones and is missing some. The data contain approximately 110,000 clones, 94% of them singletons. The sample comes from a study of cytomegalovirus exposure and HLA in healthy donors. Overall study findings and caveats: There were about 160 TCR beta chains listed as cytomegalovirus-associated. Cytomegalovirus status, reportedly, was diagnosed with high specificity and sensitivity by the classifier.

The material sequenced was PBMCs. The chain has TRBV5-1 and TRBJ1-2; D is uncertain. This TCR was sampled from a woman aged 18-29 years in good health and CMV-seronegative. This CDR3 reads CASSLGGGYTF. In DNA form, the CDR3 reads TGCGCCAGCAGCTTGGGTGGCGGCTACACCTTC.